This T cell receptor (beta chain) was sequenced for a study of T-cell reconstitution after alpha-beta-depleted transplantation in children. V dropped 2 bases and J dropped 3 bases, with 10 bases sitting between them. CDR1 is SQVTM and CDR2 is ANQGSEA in the germline V gene. The CDR3 spans 13 residues. This clonotype has more than one count but fewer than ten. Using unique molecular identifiers, the investigators prepared the TCRbeta library. From the PCR reads, TCRdb called clonotypes with MiXCR, one entry per CDR3 protein. Seen here are over 400,000 distinct CDR3 sequences, under 15% observed once, and the top ten hold about 6%.

The receptor was derived from a human donor who donated a stem cell graft to a child with combined immunodeficiency. The material sequenced was PBMCs from the stem cell graft donor, taken from the stem cell graft. V usage is TRBV29-1 and J usage is TRBJ2-5; D is perhaps TRBD1 (5 bases). The DNA for the CDR3 is TGCAGCGTTGAATTAGGGGTCGAAGAGACCCAGTACTTC. Translated, it gives CSVELGVEETQYF.